This entry is about one T cell receptor (beta chain). This CDR3 comprises 14 residues. Between the trimmed V and J ends, which lost 4 bases and 5 bases, there was a span of 14 bases. CDR1 and CDR2 from the germline V gene are KGHSH and LQKENI. Profiling relied on immunoSEQ multiplex PCR, and the TCRdb table lists in-frame clones only, not all of them. This repertoire shows just over 30,000 clones, approximately 90% found once; its top ten account for 12% to 15%. These data belong to a study of T cell responses to AZD1222 COVID-19 vaccine. This receptor was obtained from an adult who received the AZD1222 COVID-19 vaccine. The rearrangement uses TRBV18 and TRBJ1-2; D not resolved. The material sequenced was peripheral blood, taken 28 days after the second AZD1222 dose. Written as DNA, the CDR3 is TGTGCCAGCTCACTCAATCCGGAGGATTATGGCTACACCTTC. Its translation: CASSLNPEDYGYTF.